The present TCR beta chain was sequenced within a study of blood T cell repertoires in COVID-19. The authors' processing: Estimated nucleated cell counts came from reference gene primer amplification. Only in-frame clones appear in the TCRdb table, and some are missing; sequencing was by immunoSEQ multiplex PCR. V and J calls and clone size follow that table, whereas D and trimming were derived from the DNA. This table holds about 320,000 clones, roughly nine tenths found once. Germline loops: CDR1 SQVTM, CDR2 ANQGSEA. This CDR3 is built from 13 residues. With V trimmed by 5 bases and J by 8 bases, 8 bases remained unmatched. All enrollees were roughly 18 to 100 years old and from around 25 US areas. Participants were placed into cohorts based on the clinical history they reported. Exposed study participants had met a COVID-19 case within 2 weeks before entry.

This TCR was recovered from a woman in her thirties who had been exposed to COVID-19. This sequence joins TRBV29-1 and TRBJ1-4; 7 nucleotides match TRBD1. The sample taken for sequencing was PBMCs or T cells enriched from blood (not recorded which). This CDR3 is CSVRQGGEEKLFF. In DNA, the CDR3 is TGCAGCGTTAGACAGGGCGGTGAGGAAAAACTGTTTTTT.